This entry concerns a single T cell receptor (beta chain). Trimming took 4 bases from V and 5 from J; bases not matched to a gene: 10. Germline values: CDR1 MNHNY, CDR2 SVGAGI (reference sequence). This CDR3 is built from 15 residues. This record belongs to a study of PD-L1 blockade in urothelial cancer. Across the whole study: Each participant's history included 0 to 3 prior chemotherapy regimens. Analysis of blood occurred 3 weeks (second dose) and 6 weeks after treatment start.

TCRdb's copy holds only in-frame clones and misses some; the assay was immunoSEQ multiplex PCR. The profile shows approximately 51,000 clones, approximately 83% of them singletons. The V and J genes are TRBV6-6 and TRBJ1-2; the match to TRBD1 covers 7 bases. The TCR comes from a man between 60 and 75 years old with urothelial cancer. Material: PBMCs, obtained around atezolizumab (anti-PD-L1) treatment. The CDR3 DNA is TGTGCCAGCAGTTTGGGGACAGCGGAGTTATATGGCTACACCTTC. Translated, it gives CASSLGTAELYGYTF.